This T cell receptor (beta chain) originates from a study of shared clonotypes between healthy human individuals. About the study: The cohort comprised a couple of women and a few men. Their ages spanned 18 to 49 years.

Trimming shortened V by 0 bases and J by 1 base, and 6 bases separated the two germline ends. This CDR3 has 15 residues. Germline values: CDR1 ENHRY, CDR2 SYGVKD. Sequencing was performed on unsorted PBMC DNA using ten immunoSEQ deep assay plates. Here immunoSEQ multiplex PCR was the method, and the copy in TCRdb shows in-frame clones only, minus some. The sample has fewer than 650,000 clones; about 79% are singletons. The receptor comes from a woman aged 35 to 49 in good health. Some clones in this sample may be carry-over from other donors' samples. Specimen: PBMCs. V is TRBV10-3 and J is TRBJ2-2, with no clear D. The CDR3 loop reads CAISESKMNTGELFF. DNA for the CDR3: TGTGCCATCAGTGAGTCGAAGATGAACACCGGGGAGCTGTTTTTT.